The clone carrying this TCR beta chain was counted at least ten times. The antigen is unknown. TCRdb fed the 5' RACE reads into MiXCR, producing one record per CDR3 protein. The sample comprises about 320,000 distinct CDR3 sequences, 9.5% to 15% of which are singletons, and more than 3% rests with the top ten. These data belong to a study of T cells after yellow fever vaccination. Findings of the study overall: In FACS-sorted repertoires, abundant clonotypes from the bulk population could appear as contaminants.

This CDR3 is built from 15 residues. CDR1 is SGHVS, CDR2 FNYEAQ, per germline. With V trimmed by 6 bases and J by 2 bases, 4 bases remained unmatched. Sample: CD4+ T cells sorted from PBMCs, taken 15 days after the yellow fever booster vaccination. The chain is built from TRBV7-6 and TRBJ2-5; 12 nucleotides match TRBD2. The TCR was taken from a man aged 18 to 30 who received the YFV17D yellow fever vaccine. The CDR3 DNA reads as TGTGCCAGCAGATTACTAGCGGGGGGTCAAGAGACCCAGTACTTC. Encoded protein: CASRLLAGGQETQYF.